The rows below give T cell receptor beta chains drawn from one sample of a study of T cell responses to AZD1222 COVID-19 vaccine. Clones were read by immunoSEQ multiplex PCR, and TCRdb kept only the in-frame ones, dropping some. The table has around 120,000 clones, about 91% seen once; the top ten hold about 2.7%. Sequencing used peripheral blood, obtained on day 0 of AZD1222 vaccination. The receptors were gathered from an adult in good health. Both conserved end residues are part of each CDR3. A D gene is named only where the DNA matches it firmly. Not every row has a clone size; where given, it reads once, few, many or a size class.

V gene	J gene	D gene	clone size	CDR3 DNA	CDR3 protein
TRBV11-3	TRBJ2-1	-	-	TGTGCCAGCAGCTTAGTAGGCAGGGCAGGATCCCATGAGCAGTTCTTC	CASSLVGRAGSHEQFF
TRBV18	TRBJ2-7	TRBD1	-	TGTGCCAGCTCACCCGGGACAGGGTCTGAAGAGCAGTACTTC	CASSPGTGSEEQYF
TRBV12-5	TRBJ2-1	-	-	TGTGCTAGTGGCTCTAGCGTCGGCTACAATGAGCAGTTCTTC	CASGSSVGYNEQFF
TRBV29-1	TRBJ1-2	-	-	TGCAGCGTTGAAGACATCTACGGCTACACCTTC	CSVEDIYGYTF
TRBV6-2/TRBV6-3	TRBJ1-2	-	once	TGTGCCAGCAGCCAGAGCTCCTATGGCTACACCTTC	CASSQSSYGYTF
TRBV27	TRBJ1-5	-	-	TGTGCCAGCAGTTTACGGACACATAGCAATCAGCCCCAGCATTTT	CASSLRTHSNQPQHF
TRBV2	TRBJ1-4	TRBD1	-	TGTGCCAGCAGGAGGGAGGGACAGGGAGGTGAAAAACTGTTTTTT	CASRREGQGGEKLFF
TRBV6-5	TRBJ2-2	TRBD2	-	TGTGCCAGCAGTTACACCGCTAGCGGGAGAGGCGGGGAGCTGTTTTTT	CASSYTASGRGGELFF
TRBV29-1	TRBJ2-3	TRBD1	-	TGCAGCCCCTTGACAGGGGTCAGGACAGATACGCAGTATTTT	CSPLTGVRTDTQYF
TRBV5-1	TRBJ1-1	-	once	TGCGCCAGCAGCTTGGGAGACAGCGTCCCAGAAGCTTTCTTT	CASSLGDSVPEAFF
TRBV10-2	TRBJ1-5	-	-	TGCGCCGTCGGGGCAGGGAGGAATCAGCCCCAGCATTTT	CAVGAGRNQPQHF
TRBV18	TRBJ1-4	TRBD1	-	TGTGCCAGCTCACCAAGGGGGCGAACTAATGAAAAACTGTTTTTT	CASSPRGRTNEKLFF
TRBV5-1	TRBJ2-7	-	-	TGCGCCAGCAGCTCCTCGACTAGCTCCTACGAGCAGTACTTC	CASSSSTSSYEQYF
TRBV30	TRBJ1-1	TRBD1	-	TGTGCCTGGAGCTATGGGACAGGGAACACTGAAGCTTTCTTT	CAWSYGTGNTEAFF
TRBV2	TRBJ2-1	TRBD2	once	TGTGCCAGCAGACAAGGGACTAGCGGAGGATACAATGAGCAGTTCTTC	CASRQGTSGGYNEQFF
TRBV9	TRBJ2-7	TRBD2	-	TGTGCCAGCAGCGTATCCGGGACTAGCGGGACCGAGCAGTACTTC	CASSVSGTSGTEQYF
TRBV29-1	TRBJ1-1	-	-	TGCAGCGTTGTCCCGGGATTGCCAAACACTGAAGCTTTCTTT	CSVVPGLPNTEAFF
TRBV7-2	TRBJ1-2	TRBD1	-	TGTGCCAGCAGCCGCCGGGACAGGGTTGGCTACACCTTC	CASSRRDRVGYTF
TRBV7-9	TRBJ2-1	-	-	TGTGCCAGCAGCTTACGAAGGGCCGAAAACTACAATGAGCAGTTCTTC	CASSLRRAENYNEQFF
TRBV30	TRBJ2-7	TRBD1	-	TGTGCCTGGGCAGGGGGCCTGATCCCCGAGCAGTACTTC	CAWAGGLIPEQYF